The entry that follows covers one T cell receptor beta chain sequence. Which antigen it targets is not known. One base away there is no much larger clone; base qualities are not given. These data originate in a study of T cell repertoires in cytomegalovirus infection (dated by TCRdb to the late 2010s). About the full investigation: Donor HLA type was relevant to the analysis, because carriage of CMV infection together with the matching HLA type was indicated by public TCR beta signatures. Paper-wide results and their limitations: The ex vivo response was dominated by HLA-C-restricted CMV-specific TCR beta clonotypes, and the single most frequent clonotype in two of eight donors was supplied by these HLA-C-restricted clonotypes. In both this cohort and an independent cohort of several hundred donors, the cumulative frequency of public TCR beta family members distinguished carriers of CMV infection plus the relevant HLA type.

As encoded in the germline V gene (reference sequence), CDR1 is DFQATT while CDR2 is SNEGSKA. The CDR3 sequence holds 15 residues, the cysteine and phenylalanine included. Only the CDR3 DNA stays, 45 bases, in frame from base 1. Trimming at the junction amounts to 0 bases on V and 4 bases on J, and the germline ends lie 12 bases apart. Sequenced using an Illumina HiSeq 1500. TCRdb reanalyzed the raw reads on its own, using fastp at Q25 for trimming and MiXCR for clone calling, and kept in-frame beta chains. Rows with a matching CDR3 protein are joined into one entry that keeps the most common DNA and genes. The sample table shows about 300,000 distinct CDR3 sequences, and around 10% are seen once. The ten largest clones capture around 2.4% of the sample.

This receptor was taken from a human donor in good health (CMV status not recorded). Some clones in this sample may be carry-over from other donors' samples. The V and J segments used are TRBV20-1 and TRBJ2-2; no confident D gene assignment can be made. Material for sequencing was PBMCs. The bases are TGCAGTGCTAGAGATAGCCGGGCCGGCACCGGGGAGCTGTTTTTT. This gives the protein CSARDSRAGTGELFF.